A single sample gave rise to the 25 T cell receptor beta chains below, sequenced in a study of T cell responses to AZD1222 COVID-19 vaccine. Sequenced by immunoSEQ multiplex PCR; TCRdb stores in-frame clones only, minus some. The sample includes 100,000 to 150,000 clones, roughly nine tenths of them seen just once. Sequencing used peripheral blood, obtained on day 0 of AZD1222 vaccination. The receptors come from an adult in good health.

The chain couples TRBV6-1 to TRBJ1-3; D ambiguous. The CDR3 loop spans 18 amino acids. V was trimmed by 0 bases and J by 0 bases, leaving 15 bases between them. CDR1 and CDR2 (germline): MNHNS, SASEGT. CDR3 loop: CASSEALVTPSSGNTIYF. CDR3 bases: TGTGCCAGCAGTGAAGCGCTTGTGACGCCGAGCTCTGGAAACACCATATATTTT.

The V call is TRBV7-2, the J call TRBJ1-2, with D possibly TRBD1 on 6 matching bases. Per the germline V gene, CDR1 is SGHTA and CDR2 is FQGNSA. The CDR3 is made up of 13 amino acids. V was trimmed by 7 bases and J by 8 bases, leaving 17 bases between them. CDR3 amino acids: CASTFDRTQGYTF. The CDR3 DNA follows: TGTGCCAGCACCTTCGACAGGACACAGGGCTACACCTTC. Full variable domain (outside the CDR3, taken from reference TRBV7-2 and TRBJ1-2): GAGVSQSPSNKVTEKGKDVELRCDPISGHTALYWYRQSLGQGLEFLIYFQGNSAPDKSGLPSDRFSAERTGGSVSTLTIQRTQQEDSAVYLCASTFDRTQGYTFGSGTRLTVV.

This rearrangement joins TRBV12-3 or TRBV12-4 to TRBJ1-1; D remains unclear. The CDR3 has 13 amino acids. The ends were cut back, 1 base at V and 3 bases at J, with 6 bases in the middle. CDR3 in amino acids: CASSLDRDTEAFF. In DNA form, the CDR3 reads TGTGCCAGCAGTTTAGATCGGGACACTGAAGCTTTCTTT.

This rearrangement joins TRBV6-6 to TRBJ1-2; no definite D call. This CDR3 contains 17 residues. Trimming left V 5 bases short and J 2 bases short, with 21 bases between. Germline V gene sequence: CDR1 MNHNY, CDR2 SVGAGI (reference sequence). The CDR3 reads CASSPYRAAKTNYGYTF. The CDR3 coding sequence is TGTGCCAGCAGTCCCTACCGTGCGGCGAAAACCAACTATGGCTACACCTTC.

V is TRBV5-1 and J is TRBJ1-1; D is unresolved. The germline CDR1 and CDR2 sequences are SGHRS and YFSETQ. Trimming removed 1 base from V and 3 bases from J, with 10 bases in between. CDR3 size: 14 residues. Here the CDR3 DNA reads TGCGCCAGCAGCTTGAGTGGCGGGGACACTGAAGCTTTCTTT. Protein: CASSLSGGDTEAFF.

This chain uses TRBV29-1 with TRBJ2-5; 9 positions match TRBD2. After removal of 3 bases from V and 5 bases from J, the junction contained 4 bases not matched to a gene. The CDR3 runs 13 residues. Germline lookup yields CDR1 SQVTM and CDR2 ANQGSEA. The CDR3 nucleotides are TGCAGCGTTGAGCGGGGGGGGCGGGAGACCCAGTACTTC. Protein sequence: CSVERGGRETQYF. Full variable domain (rest looked up from reference TRBV29-1 and TRBJ2-5): SAVISQKPSRDICQRGTSLTIQCQVDSQVTMMFWYRQQPGQSLTLIATANQGSEATYESGFVIDKFPISRPNLTFSTLTVSNMSPEDSSIYLCSVERGGRETQYFGPGTRLLVL.

V gene TRBV3-1 (or the pseudogene TRBV3-2) combines with J gene TRBJ1-2; the match to TRBD1 covers 7 bases. The ends lost 5 bases at V and 8 bases at J; junction bases unmatched: 5. Germline loops: CDR1 LGHDT, CDR2 YNNKEL (reference sequence). The CDR3 loop spans 12 amino acids. Written as DNA, the CDR3 is TGTGCCAGCAGCTTACAGGGGAGGGGCTACACCTTC. This translates into CASSLQGRGYTF.

The V call is TRBV25-1, the J call TRBJ1-5; TRBD1 agrees at 8 bases. V shed 6 bases, J shed 6 bases, and the junction held 7 bases outside the gene matches. The CDR3 has 14 amino acids. Germline V lookup: CDR1 MGHDK, CDR2 SYGVNS. The CDR3 is CASSYSGGGQPQHF. Here the CDR3 DNA reads TGTGCCAGCAGCTATTCAGGGGGCGGTCAGCCCCAGCATTTT.

This rearrangement joins TRBV18 to TRBJ1-1; possibly TRBD1 for D (5 bases). Germline V gene lookup returns CDR1 KGHSH and CDR2 LQKENI. V was clipped by 8 bases and J by 1 base, with 11 bases between them. The CDR3 sequence is 13 residues long. CDR3 DNA: TGTGCCAGCGCGACAGATACGAACACTGAAGCTTTCTTT. This gives the protein CASATDTNTEAFF.

The J gene is TRBJ2-1, the V gene TRBV5-1; 7 bases map to TRBD1. CDR3 length: 15 residues. J lost 5 bases, V lost 0 bases, and 5 bases had no gene match. Germline V lookup: CDR1 SGHRS, CDR2 YFSETQ. In DNA form, the CDR3 reads TGCGCCAGCAGCTTGGGGGTGACAGGGCACAATGAGCAGTTCTTC. It specifies CASSLGVTGHNEQFF.

This chain links TRBV5-1 with TRBJ1-2; possibly TRBD1 for D (6 bases). CDR1 and CDR2 from the germline V gene are SGHRS and YFSETQ. The CDR3 contains 15 residues. V was clipped by 4 bases and J by 11 bases, with 24 bases between them. CDR3 protein: CASSGDFGGAPTYTF. CDR3 sequence (DNA): TGCGCCAGCAGCGGAGATTTTGGGGGGGCTCCAACTTACACCTTC.

This clone appeared a single time. This chain connects TRBV3-1 (or the pseudogene TRBV3-2) to TRBJ1-3; TRBD1 might be the D (6 bases). The germline CDR1 and CDR2 sequences are LGHDT and YNNKEL (reference sequence). The CDR3 spans 17 residues. Trimming removed 5 bases from V and 0 bases from J, with 17 bases in between. CDR3 protein: CASSSLPQGPSGNTIYF. CDR3 in DNA: TGTGCCAGCAGCTCACTCCCCCAGGGGCCCTCTGGAAACACCATATATTTT.

This chain joins TRBV27 and TRBJ2-1; TRBD2 agrees at 10 bases. The V gene end was trimmed by 4 bases and the J gene end by 0 bases; junction bases not matched to a gene: 3. Germline V CDR1 and CDR2: MNHEY, SMNVEV (reference sequence). The CDR3 contains 16 residues. The CDR3 DNA reads as TGTGCCAGCAGTTCAGTAGCGGGGGGCTCCTACAATGAGCAGTTCTTC. Translating gives CASSSVAGGSYNEQFF.

This chain uses TRBV18 with TRBJ2-7; D is possibly TRBD1 (5 bases). The germline CDR1 and CDR2 sequences are KGHSH and LQKENI. The germline V and J ends were trimmed by 0 bases and 2 bases, with 8 bases remaining between them. The CDR3 runs to 14 residues. The CDR3 region is CASSPPGRTYEQYF. The CDR3 DNA is TGTGCCAGCTCACCACCGGGGCGGACCTACGAGCAGTACTTC.

The rearrangement links TRBV5-1 to TRBJ2-6, with TRBD2 as a possible D gene (5 bases). CDR3 size: 16 residues. Germline values: CDR1 SGHRS, CDR2 YFSETQ. Trimming removed 4 bases from V and 2 bases from J, with 13 bases in between. The CDR3 loop is CASSLTWRTGANVLTF. In DNA, the CDR3 is TGCGCCAGCAGCCTAACGTGGAGGACTGGGGCCAACGTCCTGACTTTC. Using reference TRBV5-1 and TRBJ2-6 for the parts outside the CDR3, the full variable domain is KAGVTQTPRYLIKTRGQQVTLSCSPISGHRSVSWYQQTPGQGLQFLFEYFSETQRNKGNFPGRFSGRQFSNSRSEMNVSTLELGDSALYLCASSLTWRTGANVLTFGAGSRLTVL.

The chain links TRBV7-2 to TRBJ2-4, with D perhaps matching TRBD2 (5 bases). With 4 bases removed from V and 0 bases from J, the gap between germline ends came to 10 bases. The germline gives CDR1 SGHTA, CDR2 FQGNSA. The CDR3 contains 15 residues. The DNA of the CDR3 is TGTGCCAGCAGCTATCGGACTGTAGCCAAAAACATTCAGTACTTC. It specifies CASSYRTVAKNIQYF. Full variable domain (remainder filled in from reference TRBV7-2 and TRBJ2-4): GAGVSQSPSNKVTEKGKDVELRCDPISGHTALYWYRQSLGQGLEFLIYFQGNSAPDKSGLPSDRFSAERTGGSVSTLTIQRTQQEDSAVYLCASSYRTVAKNIQYFGAGTRLSVL.

This clone was counted once. The chain is built from TRBV5-5 and TRBJ1-6; 7 nucleotides line up with TRBD1. The CDR3 runs 14 residues. The V gene end was trimmed by 4 bases and the J gene end by 5 bases; junction bases not matched to a gene: 3. Germline V lookup: CDR1 SGHKS, CDR2 YYEKEE (reference sequence). This chain's CDR3 is CASSVGQDNSPLHF. Written as DNA, the CDR3 is TGTGCCAGCAGCGTAGGACAGGATAATTCACCCCTCCACTTT.

This chain joins TRBV24-1 and TRBJ2-5; D is possibly TRBD1 or TRBD2 (6 bases each). Germline CDR1 reads KGHDR; CDR2 reads SFDVKD. Between the trimmed V and J ends, which lost 6 bases and 5 bases, there was a span of 15 bases. The CDR3 sequence is 14 residues long. CDR3 protein: CATSSLGGDETQYF. DNA of the CDR3: TGTGCCACCAGTAGTTTGGGGGGCGACGAGACCCAGTACTTC.

This rearrangement joins TRBV5-6 to TRBJ1-2; D not certain. Looked up from germline, CDR1 is SGHDT and CDR2 is YYEEEE. V was shortened by 4 bases and J by 4 bases, with 8 bases between the two germline ends. CDR3 length equals 12 residues. The CDR3 loop is CASSLPPYGYTF. The CDR3 DNA reads as TGTGCCAGCAGCCTACCGCCCTATGGCTACACCTTC.

The V and J genes are TRBV25-1 and TRBJ1-2; 9 nucleotides line up with TRBD1. The junction had 3 bases not matched to a gene; V was cut back by 2 bases and J by 8 bases. This CDR3 is built from 13 residues. Germline CDR1 and CDR2: MGHDK and SYGVNS. The CDR3 reads CASSEGTGGGYTF. CDR3 nucleotide sequence: TGTGCCAGCAGTGAAGGAACAGGGGGCGGCTACACCTTC.

The J gene is TRBJ2-2, the V gene TRBV5-1; perhaps TRBD1 as D (7 bases). The CDR3 consists of 14 residues. The V gene's germline CDR1 is SGHRS and CDR2 YFSETQ. V lost 7 bases and J 4 bases, leaving 14 bases between the germline ends. Here the CDR3 reads CASLEGASTGELFF. DNA of the CDR3: TGCGCCAGCTTGGAGGGGGCGTCCACCGGGGAGCTGTTTTTT. The entire variable domain, with the rest obtained from reference TRBV5-1 and TRBJ2-2, is as follows: KAGVTQTPRYLIKTRGQQVTLSCSPISGHRSVSWYQQTPGQGLQFLFEYFSETQRNKGNFPGRFSGRQFSNSRSEMNVSTLELGDSALYLCASLEGASTGELFFGEGSRLTVL.

The rearrangement uses TRBV2 and TRBJ2-5; 9 nucleotides align to TRBD2. CDR1 and CDR2 from the germline V gene are SNHLY and FYNNEI. This CDR3 has 15 residues. V gave up 7 bases and J gave up 5 bases; unmatched junction bases: 11. CDR3 region: CASTLAGGRVETQYF. DNA for the CDR3: TGTGCCAGCACTCTCGCGGGGGGGCGGGTGGAGACCCAGTACTTC.

The chain joins TRBV28 to TRBJ1-1; 8 bases agree with TRBD1. CDR3 length equals 13 residues. Germline V gene data show CDR1 as MDHEN and CDR2 as SYDVKM. V dropped 5 bases and J dropped 5; count of bases not matched to a gene: 4. CDR3 region: CASSGGQGTEAFF. As DNA, the CDR3 is TGTGCCAGCAGTGGAGGACAGGGAACTGAAGCTTTCTTT.

V and J are TRBV9 and TRBJ2-7, with 7 nucleotides matching TRBD1. Germline V CDR1 and CDR2: SGDLS, YYNGEE. This CDR3 is built from 17 residues. With 0 bases clipped from V and 2 bases from J, the junction kept 11 bases outside the gene matches. The CDR3 DNA reads TGTGCCAGCAGCGTAGGGGGACAGCTGCAATCACCCTACGAGCAGTACTTC. It is translated as CASSVGGQLQSPYEQYF.

This chain uses TRBV29-1 with TRBJ1-1, with no clear D. Germline V lookup: CDR1 SQVTM, CDR2 ANQGSEA. The CDR3 is 11 amino acids. V lost 4 bases to trimming and J lost 0 bases, with 3 bases between them. The chain's CDR3 is CSVALNTEAFF. The CDR3 DNA is TGCAGCGTTGCCCTGAACACTGAAGCTTTCTTT. Supplemented by reference TRBV29-1 and TRBJ1-1, the full variable domain reads SAVISQKPSRDICQRGTSLTIQCQVDSQVTMMFWYRQQPGQSLTLIATANQGSEATYESGFVIDKFPISRPNLTFSTLTVSNMSPEDSSIYLCSVALNTEAFFGQGTRLTVV.